This is a list of T cell receptor beta chains from one sample in a study of molecular identifiers for immune sequencing clone quantification. TCRdb reprocessed the PCR reads with MiXCR, giving one entry per CDR3 protein. This sample has approximately 590,000 distinct CDR3 sequences, with approximately 24% found just once. The specimen was naive CD8+ T cells from blood, with Jurkat cell RNA spiked in. These receptors were collected from a human donor in good health. Some libraries in this study had Jurkat cell RNA spiked in. The CDR3 runs from the conserved cysteine through the conserved F or W. The D gene is left open where the match is weak. A clone size is listed for some rows: how often the clone was seen (once, few, many), or a class if it is expanded.

len: 18
abundance: many
j_gene: TRBJ2-7
v_gene: TRBV20-1
d_gene: NA
CDR3nt: TGCAGTGCTAGAGAAACTAGCTCCCCCCCTCGTCCTGTCTACGAGCAGTACTTC
CDR3aa: CSARETSSPPRPVYEQYF

len: 17
abundance: NA
j_gene: TRBJ2-1
v_gene: TRBV4-2
d_gene: TRBD2
CDR3nt: TGTGCCAGCAGCCAAGAAATAGCGGGAGGGCAGATAGATGAGCGGTTCTTC
CDR3aa: CASSQEIAGGQIDERFF

len: 15
abundance: few
j_gene: TRBJ2-1
v_gene: TRBV30
d_gene: NA
CDR3nt: TGTGCCTGGAGTGTGCTAGCTTTCTCCTACAATGAGCAGTTCTTC
CDR3aa: CAWSVLAFSYNEQFF

len: 13
abundance: many
j_gene: TRBJ1-1
v_gene: TRBV28
d_gene: NA
CDR3nt: TGTGCCAGCAGTCATTACATGAACACTGAAGCTTTCTTT
CDR3aa: CASSHYMNTEAFF

len: 15
abundance: NA
j_gene: TRBJ2-7
v_gene: TRBV20-1
d_gene: TRBD2
CDR3nt: TGCAGTGCCACTACCATGACTAGCGGGGCCCACGAGCAGTACTTC
CDR3aa: CSATTMTSGAHEQYF

len: 15
abundance: few
j_gene: TRBJ2-7
v_gene: TRBV27
d_gene: TRBD1
CDR3nt: TGTGCCAGCAGTTTATTGACAGGGGGCTGGTACGAGCAGTACTTC
CDR3aa: CASSLLTGGWYEQYF

len: 13
abundance: NA
j_gene: TRBJ2-1
v_gene: TRBV2
d_gene: NA
CDR3nt: TGTGCCAGCAGTGAAGGGGTAGCCTCTGAGCAGTTCTTC
CDR3aa: CASSEGVASEQFF

len: 17
abundance: NA
j_gene: TRBJ1-1
v_gene: TRBV19
d_gene: NA
CDR3nt: TGTGTCAGTAGTCACCTGGGTCGGGACCCAAAGCCCCTAGAAGCTTTCTTT
CDR3aa: CVSSHLGRDPKPLEAFF

len: 14
abundance: NA
j_gene: TRBJ2-7
v_gene: TRBV5-6
d_gene: NA
CDR3nt: TGTGCCAACAGCCCAGCTTTCGAGGTTCGTGCGCAGTACTTC
CDR3aa: CANSPAFEVRAQYF

len: 16
abundance: many
j_gene: TRBJ2-7
v_gene: TRBV4-3
d_gene: NA
CDR3nt: TGCGCCAGCAGCCAAGACCGGTACGGGGACTCCTACGAGCAGTACTTC
CDR3aa: CASSQDRYGDSYEQYF

len: 15
abundance: many
j_gene: TRBJ1-5
v_gene: TRBV28
d_gene: NA
CDR3nt: TGTGCCAGCAGCCCCAGGGGTACCATAGTCCAGCCCCAGCATTTT
CDR3aa: CASSPRGTIVQPQHF

len: 13
abundance: NA
j_gene: TRBJ2-5
v_gene: TRBV7-9
d_gene: TRBD2
CDR3nt: TGTGCCGGCAGCTCCGGGGGGGAGGAGACCCAGTACTTC
CDR3aa: CAGSSGGEETQYF

len: 15
abundance: many
j_gene: TRBJ2-3
v_gene: TRBV9
d_gene: NA
CDR3nt: TGTGCCAGCAGCCCGGAGGGCAGCCGCACAGATACGCAGTATTTT
CDR3aa: CASSPEGSRTDTQYF

len: 14
abundance: many
j_gene: TRBJ2-1
v_gene: TRBV12-3/TRBV12-4
d_gene: TRBD1
CDR3nt: TGTGCCAGCAGTTCCTCGGGACAGTTCAATGAGCAGTTCTTC
CDR3aa: CASSSSGQFNEQFF

len: 15
abundance: few
j_gene: TRBJ2-1
v_gene: TRBV27
d_gene: TRBD1
CDR3nt: TGTGCCAGCAGTTTAAGGGACAGGGGAAACAATGAGCAGTTCTTC
CDR3aa: CASSLRDRGNNEQFF

len: 13
abundance: many
j_gene: TRBJ2-1
v_gene: TRBV28
d_gene: TRBD2
CDR3nt: TGTGCCAGCAGCCCAGGGACTATCGATGAGCAGTTCTTC
CDR3aa: CASSPGTIDEQFF

len: 19
abundance: NA
j_gene: TRBJ2-2
v_gene: TRBV9
d_gene: TRBD1
CDR3nt: TGTGCCAGCAGCGTAGAACCCTCCCCCGGACAGGGTTTCACCGGGGAGCTGTTTTTT
CDR3aa: CASSVEPSPGQGFTGELFF

len: 12
abundance: many
j_gene: TRBJ2-1
v_gene: TRBV7-2
d_gene: NA
CDR3nt: TGTGCCAGCAGCGTGCTAAGTCTAGAGCAGTTCTTC
CDR3aa: CASSVLSLEQFF

len: 15
abundance: few
j_gene: TRBJ2-2
v_gene: TRBV19
d_gene: TRBD2
CDR3nt: TGTGCCAGTAGCCCGGGACTAGCGTCTGGCGGGGAGCTGTTTTTT
CDR3aa: CASSPGLASGGELFF

len: 12
abundance: NA
j_gene: TRBJ2-1
v_gene: TRBV30
d_gene: NA
CDR3nt: TGTGCCTGGAGTGAGGATGACAATGAGCAGTTCTTC
CDR3aa: CAWSEDDNEQFF

len: 10
abundance: many
j_gene: TRBJ2-3
v_gene: TRBV6-6
d_gene: NA
CDR3nt: TGTGCCATCGGAACAGATACGCAGTATTTT
CDR3aa: CAIGTDTQYF

len: 15
abundance: NA
j_gene: TRBJ2-4
v_gene: TRBV11-2
d_gene: NA
CDR3nt: TGTGCCAGCAGCTTCGACGCCGACGGGGGAAACATTCAGTACTTC
CDR3aa: CASSFDADGGNIQYF

len: 16
abundance: many
j_gene: TRBJ2-3
v_gene: TRBV19
d_gene: NA
CDR3nt: TGTGCCAGTAGTCCCCGGACGCTAGAGAGTTCAGATACGCAGTATTTT
CDR3aa: CASSPRTLESSDTQYF

len: 15
abundance: few
j_gene: TRBJ2-1
v_gene: TRBV9
d_gene: TRBD2
CDR3nt: TGTGCCAGCAGCTTAGGACTAGCGGGAGTGCTTGAGCAGTTCTTC
CDR3aa: CASSLGLAGVLEQFF

len: 14
abundance: many
j_gene: TRBJ1-2
v_gene: TRBV12-3/TRBV12-4
d_gene: NA
CDR3nt: TGTGCCAGCAGTTTCAAACAGCCGAACTATGGCTACACCTTC
CDR3aa: CASSFKQPNYGYTF

len: 16
abundance: NA
j_gene: TRBJ1-5
v_gene: TRBV20-1
d_gene: NA
CDR3nt: TGCAGTGCTAGAGATCTTAGGGAGGGAATCAATCAGCCCCAGCATTTT
CDR3aa: CSARDLREGINQPQHF

len: 14
abundance: many
j_gene: TRBJ1-5
v_gene: TRBV30
d_gene: NA
CDR3nt: TGTGCCTGGAGTGTACTAGGTTTCGGTCAGCCCCAGCATTTT
CDR3aa: CAWSVLGFGQPQHF

len: 13
abundance: NA
j_gene: TRBJ1-5
v_gene: TRBV27
d_gene: NA
CDR3nt: TGTGCCAGCAGTTTGGGTGCCACACAGCCCCAGCATTTT
CDR3aa: CASSLGATQPQHF

len: 14
abundance: many
j_gene: TRBJ1-1
v_gene: TRBV4-3
d_gene: NA
CDR3nt: TGCGCCAGCAGCCAAGATTCAGGTGAAACTGAAGCTTTCTTT
CDR3aa: CASSQDSGETEAFF

len: 16
abundance: many
j_gene: TRBJ1-5
v_gene: TRBV23-1
d_gene: NA
CDR3nt: TGCGCCAGCAGTCAATTTTTGCAGGGATGTAATCAGCCCCAGCATTTT
CDR3aa: CASSQFLQGCNQPQHF

len: 13
abundance: few
j_gene: TRBJ1-2
v_gene: TRBV11-2
d_gene: NA
CDR3nt: TGTGCCAGCAGCCCGTCAGGGGTCTATGGCTACACCTTC
CDR3aa: CASSPSGVYGYTF

len: 11
abundance: many
j_gene: TRBJ1-6
v_gene: TRBV20-1
d_gene: NA
CDR3nt: TGCAGTGCTAGGGATAATTCACCCCTCCACTTT
CDR3aa: CSARDNSPLHF

len: 18
abundance: few
j_gene: TRBJ2-2
v_gene: TRBV10-3
d_gene: TRBD1
CDR3nt: TGTGCCATCAGTGGGACAGGGGAGAAGGGTAGACACACCGGGGAGCTGTTTTTT
CDR3aa: CAISGTGEKGRHTGELFF

len: 11
abundance: many
j_gene: TRBJ2-3
v_gene: TRBV20-1
d_gene: NA
CDR3nt: TGCAGTGCTTCCCTTCCAGATACGCAGTATTTT
CDR3aa: CSASLPDTQYF

len: 19
abundance: NA
j_gene: TRBJ2-5
v_gene: TRBV23-1
d_gene: TRBD2
CDR3nt: TGCGCCAGCAGTCAATCGAGGCGGGAGGGTCATAAGTACCAAGAGACCCAGTACTTC
CDR3aa: CASSQSRREGHKYQETQYF

len: 12
abundance: many
j_gene: TRBJ2-7
v_gene: TRBV30
d_gene: NA
CDR3nt: TGTGCCTGGAGTGCCCATACCTACGAGCAGTACTTC
CDR3aa: CAWSAHTYEQYF

len: 15
abundance: few
j_gene: TRBJ2-7
v_gene: TRBV4-3
d_gene: TRBD2
CDR3nt: TGCGCCAGCAGCCAAGATAAGACTAGCGGCTACGAGCAGTACTTC
CDR3aa: CASSQDKTSGYEQYF

len: 17
abundance: few
j_gene: TRBJ2-7
v_gene: TRBV5-6
d_gene: TRBD2
CDR3nt: TGTGCCAGCAGCTTGTCCTACCTAGCGGAACTACCCTACGAGCAGTACTTC
CDR3aa: CASSLSYLAELPYEQYF

len: 13
abundance: few
j_gene: TRBJ1-1
v_gene: TRBV28
d_gene: NA
CDR3nt: TGTGCCAGCAGCGACCCGGGGGTCACTGAAGCTTTCTTT
CDR3aa: CASSDPGVTEAFF

len: 14
abundance: NA
j_gene: TRBJ2-7
v_gene: TRBV12-3/TRBV12-4
d_gene: TRBD2
CDR3nt: TGTGCCAGCAGTTCCAGCGGGGGGACCTACGAGCAGTACTTC
CDR3aa: CASSSSGGTYEQYF

len: 11
abundance: NA
j_gene: TRBJ2-1
v_gene: TRBV12-3/TRBV12-4
d_gene: NA
CDR3nt: TGTGCCGGCAGTTTATCCAATGAGCAGTTCTTC
CDR3aa: CAGSLSNEQFF

len: 16
abundance: few
j_gene: TRBJ2-3
v_gene: TRBV6-2/TRBV6-3
d_gene: TRBD2
CDR3nt: TGTGCCAGCAGTCCACTAGCGGGACTCCGCACAGATACGCAGTATTTT
CDR3aa: CASSPLAGLRTDTQYF

len: 15
abundance: many
j_gene: TRBJ1-1
v_gene: TRBV6-1
d_gene: NA
CDR3nt: TGTGCCAGCAGTGAAGTAGCCGGAATGAACACTGAAGCTTTCTTT
CDR3aa: CASSEVAGMNTEAFF

len: 13
abundance: NA
j_gene: TRBJ2-7
v_gene: TRBV11-2
d_gene: NA
CDR3nt: TGTGCCAGCAGCTTCCCCCTAGCGAGCGAGCAGTACTTC
CDR3aa: CASSFPLASEQYF

len: 12
abundance: many
j_gene: TRBJ2-3
v_gene: TRBV4-3
d_gene: NA
CDR3nt: TGCGCCAGCAGCCAAGATCTGGTAACGCAGTATTTT
CDR3aa: CASSQDLVTQYF

len: 16
abundance: NA
j_gene: TRBJ2-5
v_gene: TRBV7-2
d_gene: TRBD1
CDR3nt: TGTGCCAGCAGCTTAGCAAGGACAGGGGTTTTGGAGACCCAGTACTTC
CDR3aa: CASSLARTGVLETQYF

len: 15
abundance: NA
j_gene: TRBJ1-5
v_gene: TRBV4-1
d_gene: TRBD1
CDR3nt: TGCGCCAGCAGCCGAGAAGACAGGGGCTATCAGCCCCAGCATTTT
CDR3aa: CASSREDRGYQPQHF

len: 16
abundance: NA
j_gene: TRBJ1-5
v_gene: TRBV19
d_gene: NA
CDR3nt: TGTGCCAGTAGTATAGCCTGGGGCGGCCATAATCAGCCCCAGCATTTT
CDR3aa: CASSIAWGGHNQPQHF

len: 14
abundance: many
j_gene: TRBJ2-7
v_gene: TRBV30
d_gene: TRBD1
CDR3nt: TGTGCCTGGAGTGTCGGAACAGGGGGCTACGAGCAGTACTTC
CDR3aa: CAWSVGTGGYEQYF